This TCR beta chain comes out of a study of beta chain features in type 1 diabetes. Study-wide results and caveats: The VDJ junctions of type 1 diabetes patients carried fewer insertions and more deletions. Cells carrying high TCR expression could end up over-represented when cDNA is sequenced.

cDNA synthesis used the whole RNA isolate, giving expressed TCRB sequences. Only in-frame clones appear in the TCRdb table, and some are missing; sequencing was by immunoSEQ multiplex PCR. Of some 220,000 clones listed, roughly a tenth are singletons. The CDR3 runs to 14 residues. Germline V gene data show CDR1 as LGHNA and CDR2 as YNFKEQ. V lost 0 bases, J lost 6 bases, and 9 bases lay in between. A note on this clone: Its antigen is still unknown.

Isolation of CD4+ naive, central memory, regulatory and stem cell-like memory cells was achieved by sorting via CD45RO/CCR7/CD25/CD127/CD95/CD27. What was sequenced was central memory CD4+ T cells from blood. This chain links TRBV4-2 with TRBJ2-1; D remains unclear. The clonotype comes from a man younger than 30 in good health. The DNA of the CDR3 is TGTGCCAGCAGCCAAGATTGGGTCATCAATGAGCAGTTCTTC. It is translated as CASSQDWVINEQFF.